The 26 T cell receptor beta chains below all came from one sample that was sequenced in a study of T-cell reconstitution after alpha-beta-depleted transplantation in children (dated by TCRdb to 2016 to 2018). Receptor libraries were prepared by PCR. The listed sequencing device is Illumina HiSeq 2500. TCR libraries were prepared with molecular barcoding, using unique molecular identifiers to normalize TCRbeta repertoire quantification. TCRdb reprocessing: public reads trimmed at Q25 with fastp, clones called with MiXCR, in-frame beta chains kept. Each CDR3 protein gets just one entry, which takes the most common genes and DNA from the rows behind it. Across this sample there are some 500,000 distinct CDR3 sequences, with approximately 16% seen only once. The top ten clonotypes cover 2.5% to 4% of the sample. The sample in question was PBMCs from the stem cell graft donor, obtained from the stem cell graft. These receptors originate from a human donor who donated a stem cell graft to a child with acute lymphoblastic leukemia.

This clonotype was detected only a few times. The CDR3, as DNA: TGCGCCAGCAGCTACGGACAGGGTGGCCAAGAGACCCAGTACTTC. Translated: CASSYGQGGQETQYF. The chain is built from TRBV5-1 and TRBJ2-5, with 8 bases that match TRBD1. The CDR3 covers 15 residues. V dropped 3 bases and J dropped 1; count of bases not matched to a gene: 5. CDR1 SGHRS and CDR2 YFSETQ come from the germline V gene.

For the CDR3, the DNA is TGTGCCAGTTATCGGTTGACAGGGAACTATGGCTACACCTTC. Its protein product is CASYRLTGNYGYTF. The rearrangement uses TRBV12-3 or TRBV12-4 and TRBJ1-2; TRBD1 matches 7 bases. The length of the CDR3 is 14 residues. Trimming took 9 bases from V and 2 from J; bases not matched to a gene: 9.

The chain links TRBV29-1 to TRBJ1-2, with D perhaps matching TRBD1 (6 bases). The CDR3 has 13 residues. CDR1 is SQVTM, CDR2 ANQGSEA, per germline. V gave up 7 bases and J gave up 2 bases, with 14 bases separating them. CDR3 protein: CSGRTANNYGYTF. CDR3 bases: TGCAGCGGTCGGACAGCAAACAACTATGGCTACACCTTC.

This rearrangement joins TRBV20-1 to TRBJ2-2; 8 bases fit TRBD2. The germline V gene has CDR1 DFQATT and CDR2 SNEGSKA (reference sequence). The CDR3 extends over 15 amino acids. With 6 bases clipped from V and 1 base from J, the junction kept 7 bases outside the gene matches. As DNA, the CDR3 is TGCAGTGCGTCACTAGCGGCCAAGAACACCGGGGAGCTGTTTTTT. This translates into CSASLAAKNTGELFF.

The CDR3 nucleotides read TGTGCCAGCAGCTCGCGAATAGGAAGCGGGAGGGCCTCCGGGGAGCTGTTTTTT. Amino acids: CASSSRIGSGRASGELFF. V and J are TRBV11-1 and TRBJ2-2; 10 bases match TRBD2. The CDR3 contains 18 residues. The germline CDR1 and CDR2 sequences are SGHAT and FQDESV (reference sequence). J gave up 6 bases and V 4 bases, and 14 bases lay outside the gene matches. Combining the CDR3 with reference TRBV11-1 and TRBJ2-2 gives the whole variable domain EAEVAQSPRYKITEKSQAVAFWCDPISGHATLYWYRQILGQGPELLVQFQDESVVDDSQLPKDRFSAERLKGVDSTLKIQPAELGDSAMYLCASSSRIGSGRASGELFFGEGSRLTVL.

The J gene is TRBJ2-7, the V gene TRBV27; tentatively, D is TRBD2 (5 bases). Germline V CDR1 and CDR2: MNHEY, SMNVEV (reference sequence). CDR3 length: 15 residues. Trimming stripped 0 bases from V and 2 bases from J, with 11 bases between. Here the CDR3 reads CASSLSWTFTYEQYF. In DNA form, the CDR3 reads TGTGCCAGCAGTTTATCGTGGACTTTCACCTACGAGCAGTACTTC.

This clonotype has more than one count but fewer than ten. This chain uses TRBV10-1 with TRBJ2-2; D is undetermined. In germline, CDR1 is WNHNN, CDR2 SYGVQD (reference sequence). V was cut by 2 bases and J by 0 bases, with 7 bases left in between. There are 15 residues in the CDR3. The CDR3 spells CASSEGPANTGELFF. The DNA for the CDR3 is TGCGCCAGCAGTGAGGGGCCGGCGAACACCGGGGAGCTGTTTTTT.

This clonotype came up a few times. The chain combines TRBV5-6 with TRBJ2-7, with 8 positions matching TRBD2. Germline-derived CDR1 and CDR2 are SGHDT and YYEEEE. V lost 0 bases, J lost 2 bases, and 4 bases stayed unmatched. The CDR3 covers 15 residues. The DNA of the CDR3 is TGTGCCAGCAGCTTGGTCCCGGGAGGGGCCTACGAGCAGTACTTC. As protein: CASSLVPGGAYEQYF.

This clonotype has only a few counts. The V call is TRBV5-1, the J call TRBJ1-2; D is possibly TRBD1 (5 bases). V was trimmed by 1 base and J by 6 bases, leaving 16 bases between them. This CDR3 region has 15 residues. Germline V CDR1 and CDR2: SGHRS, YFSETQ. The CDR3 protein is CASSLTTDSPHGYTF. CDR3 DNA: TGCGCCAGCAGCTTGACCACTGACAGTCCACATGGCTACACCTTC.

The gene calls are TRBV29-1 and TRBJ1-5; TRBD1 agrees at 11 bases. The germline gives CDR1 SQVTM, CDR2 ANQGSEA. After removal of 6 bases from V and 3 bases from J, the junction contained 4 bases not matched to a gene. The CDR3 runs to 14 residues. The CDR3 sequence is CSVGTGGNNQPQHF. CDR3 DNA sequence: TGCAGCGTGGGGACAGGGGGTAACAATCAGCCCCAGCATTTT.

The rearrangement uses TRBV7-2 and TRBJ1-6; D ambiguous. This CDR3 contains 14 residues. In germline, CDR1 is SGHTA, CDR2 FQGNSA. Trimming shortened V by 5 bases and J by 4 bases, and 9 bases separated the two germline ends. The CDR3 sequence is CASSPGPYNSPLHF. CDR3 coding DNA: TGTGCCAGCAGCCCGGGTCCTTATAATTCACCCCTCCACTTT.

Only a few counts were recorded for this clonotype. The chain uses TRBV20-1 and TRBJ2-3; 11 positions agree with TRBD2. The CDR3 extends over 16 amino acids. Germline loops: CDR1 DFQATT, CDR2 SNEGSKA (reference sequence). The junction had 13 bases not matched to a gene; V was cut back by 6 bases and J by 5 bases. CDR3 nucleotide sequence: TGCAGTGCCCGACATCAACTAGCGGGAGTGAGAGATACGCAGTATTTT. This encodes CSARHQLAGVRDTQYF.

The chain is built from TRBV5-1 and TRBJ2-7; D is perhaps TRBD2 (5 bases). The V and J ends lost 2 bases and 6 bases respectively, with 21 bases between them. The CDR3 sequence is 16 residues long. Germline V gene lookup returns CDR1 SGHRS and CDR2 YFSETQ. For the CDR3, the DNA is TGCGCCAGCAGCTTTTGGCTGGACTCCGGGGTGGGCGAGCAGTACTTC. The encoded protein is CASSFWLDSGVGEQYF.

This clonotype was counted between two and nine times. This chain uses TRBV20-1 with TRBJ2-7, with 7 bases that match TRBD2. The length of the CDR3 is 15 residues. Germline V gene lookup returns CDR1 DFQATT and CDR2 SNEGSKA (reference sequence). Trimming cost V 0 bases and J 1 base; bases outside gene matches: 6. In nucleotides, the CDR3 is TGCAGTGCTAGAGATCCGGATAGCGGGTCCTACGAGCAGTACTTC. Amino acid sequence: CSARDPDSGSYEQYF.

This chain uses TRBV12-3 or TRBV12-4 with TRBJ1-4; no definite D call. The CDR3 sequence is 12 residues long. V was cut by 1 base and J by 12 bases, with 9 bases left in between. The DNA of the CDR3 is TGTGCCAGCAGTTTAGGAGGAAGGGAACTGTTTTTT. Amino acid sequence: CASSLGGRELFF.

Only a few counts were recorded for this clonotype. The chain employs TRBV10-2 and TRBJ1-2; no clear D gene. The CDR3 is made up of 15 amino acids. Germline V lookup: CDR1 WSHSY, CDR2 SAAADI. The V and J ends lost 0 bases and 6 bases respectively, with 14 bases between them. CDR3 in DNA: TGCGCCAGCAGTGAGTCCGTGGACCCGGTGAATGGCTACACCTTC. This sequence encodes CASSESVDPVNGYTF.

The chain is built from TRBV12-3 or TRBV12-4 and TRBJ2-4, with 9 bases matching TRBD2. This CDR3 comprises 19 residues. Unmatched junction bases numbered 10, after V lost 1 base and J lost 0 bases. DNA for the CDR3: TGTGCCAGCAGTTTAGGTCAACCTAGCGGGATTTTAGCCAAAAACATTCAGTACTTC. This encodes CASSLGQPSGILAKNIQYF.

This chain connects TRBV30 to TRBJ2-1; 12 bases fit TRBD1. The CDR3 length is 15 residues. V gave up 1 base and J gave up 6 bases; unmatched junction bases: 4. Germline-derived CDR1 and CDR2 are GTSNPN and SVGIG (reference sequence). CDR3 nucleotide sequence: TGTGCCTGGAGTGGGGACAGGGGGCGAGGCAATGAGCAGTTCTTC. Protein: CAWSGDRGRGNEQFF.

The rearrangement uses TRBV3-1 and TRBJ1-4, with 9 positions matching TRBD1. Trimming removed 2 bases from V and 8 bases from J; junction bases left unmatched: 12. CDR3 length: 17 amino acids. The germline CDR1 and CDR2 sequences are LGHDT and YNNKEL (reference sequence). The CDR3 sequence is CASSQRRTGTGKEKLFF. For the CDR3, the DNA is TGTGCCAGCAGCCAAAGGAGAACCGGGACAGGGAAAGAAAAACTGTTTTTT. The entire variable domain, with the rest obtained from reference TRBV3-1 and TRBJ1-4, is as follows: DTAVSQTPKYLVTQMGNDKSIKCEQNLGHDTMYWYKQDSKKFLKIMFSYNNKELIINETVPNRFSPKSPDKAHLNLHINSLELGDSAVYFCASSQRRTGTGKEKLFFGSGTQLSVL.

Details on this clonotype: The CDR3 carries no conserved terminal phenylalanine or tryptophan, so it likely arises from a read error. The chain combines TRBV12-3 or TRBV12-4 with TRBJ2-7; TRBD1 is a possible D gene (6 bases). The V end lost 5 bases, the J end lost 4 bases, and 12 bases lay between the germline ends. The CDR3 loop spans 13 amino acids. The CDR3 region is CASSPHRVYEQYL. The CDR3 region has the DNA TGTGCCAGCAGTCCGCACAGGGTTTACGAGCAGTACTTG.

This clonotype has a handful of counts. V and J are TRBV3-1 and TRBJ2-1; D is perhaps TRBD2 (6 bases). Germline assignment: CDR1 LGHDT and CDR2 YNNKEL (reference sequence). This CDR3 is 14 amino acids long. Trimming took off 2 bases at V and 6 bases at J, with 11 bases between the two ends. The CDR3 region has the DNA TGTGCCAGCAGCCAATCTTGGACTATCAATGAGCAGTTCTTC. Amino acid sequence: CASSQSWTINEQFF.

The chain joins TRBV30 to TRBJ2-1; TRBD2 matches at 10 bases. The trim removed 2 bases at V and 7 bases at J, leaving 5 bases unmatched. The CDR3 is made up of 14 amino acids. CDR1 and CDR2 from the germline V gene are GTSNPN and SVGIG (reference sequence). This CDR3 is CAWSQLAGVNEQFF. The CDR3 nucleotides read TGTGCCTGGAGTCAGCTAGCGGGAGTTAATGAGCAGTTCTTC.

The chain couples TRBV20-1 to TRBJ2-1, with D possibly being TRBD1 or TRBD2 (7 bases each). V lost 6 bases to trimming and J lost 7 bases, with 22 bases between them. The V gene's germline CDR1 is DFQATT and CDR2 SNEGSKA (reference sequence). The CDR3 length is 15 residues. As DNA, the CDR3 is TGCAGTGCCCGAGGCGACAGGGAGGGAAAGAATGAGCAGTTCTTC. Its protein is CSARGDREGKNEQFF.

For this clonotype: This may come from a read error, since a much larger clone is one base off. The J gene is TRBJ1-2, the V gene TRBV5-1, with D tentatively TRBD1 (5 bases). There are 14 residues in the CDR3. Trimming removed 0 bases from V and 12 bases from J, with 18 bases in between. CDR1 and CDR2 from the germline V gene are SGHRS and YFSETQ. Written as DNA, the CDR3 is TGCGCCAGCAGCTTGGCCGGCCAGGGTGAGGGCCACACCTTC. Translation: CASSLAGQGEGHTF.

The rearrangement joins TRBV7-8 to TRBJ1-5; 7 positions agree with TRBD1. Germline V CDR1 and CDR2: SGHVS, FQNEAQ. The CDR3 extends over 14 amino acids. J was trimmed by 8 bases and V by 0 bases; bases with no gene match: 4. The CDR3 region is CASSLAGGGKPQHF. DNA of the CDR3: TGTGCCAGCAGCTTAGCAGGGGGCGGGAAGCCCCAGCATTTT.

The chain joins TRBV29-1 to TRBJ2-7; D is ambiguous. V was clipped by 4 bases and J by 2 bases, with 12 bases between them. Germline V gene sequence: CDR1 SQVTM, CDR2 ANQGSEA. The CDR3 extends over 13 amino acids. The CDR3 here is CSVVGWVTYEQYF. CDR3 DNA sequence: TGCAGCGTTGTCGGTTGGGTTACCTACGAGCAGTACTTC.